This T cell receptor beta chain was sequenced during a study of blood T cell repertoires in COVID-19 (TCRdb year 2020). Study-level background: Collaborator samples came from the United States, Italy and Spain and covered acute and convalescent phases of COVID-19. Where HLA class I and class II types were available, the types were taken from metadata supplied by the sample provider, not from assay-based typing. The dataset comprised deeply sampled blood TCRbeta repertoires from subjects exposed to, actively infected with, or recovered from COVID-19. The repertoires were released in a freely available public database meant as a resource for research on the immune response to SARS-CoV-2. Samples came from the ongoing ImmuneRACE study (first 160 participants) plus 1,254 subjects from 6 global collaborators. The material from the prospective study consisted of cDNA or gDNA derived from T cells, B-cell-depleted T cells, or PBMCs. Sample metadata almost always included a de-identified subject ID, COVID-19 status, age in years and sex. On the study overall, not on this receptor specifically: The quantity of clinical and demographic metadata differed by source and by participant and was supplied without curation.

This clone was counted only a few times. The specificity of this receptor is unknown. No much larger clone exists at a distance of one base, and base qualities are not known. The collaborating institutions used their own protocols to collect whole blood in K2EDTA tubes. For TCRbeta analysis, collaborators shipped samples in one of three forms: frozen whole blood, isolated PBMCs, or DNA extracted from either of those sample types. TCRbeta CDR3 regions were amplified from genomic DNA using the immunoSEQ Assay, a bias-controlled multiplex PCR. From the authors' description of their analysis: Within the assay, amplification of reference gene primers was used to estimate how many nucleated cells each sample contained. To quantify the absolute abundance of each unique TCRbeta CDR3 rearrangement, sequence reads were collapsed and filtered. Productive Simpson clonality was computed per sample as the square root of Simpson's diversity index over productive rearrangements. Drawn from immuneACCESS, this table holds only the in-frame rearrangements with V and J called that TCRdb kept. Clones are partly lost; checked studies trace under half to an unresolved V gene and leave the rest unexplained. V and J calls and clone size are as listed in that table; D and trimming were resolved from the DNA. Within this sample are about 70,000 clones, with 75% to 80% of them counted one time only. Jointly, the top ten make up roughly 6% of the sample.

The receptor comes from a woman aged 55 to 70 with acute or convalescent COVID-19. The specimen sequenced was peripheral blood.

The CDR3 protein sequence reads: CASSPTVGKVYEQYF. The sequence in DNA is TGTGCCAGCAGTCCGACAGTGGGGAAGGTCTACGAGCAGTACTTC. This receptor chain uses TRBV7-2 and TRBJ2-7, and TRBD1 may be the D gene, going by 5 matching bases. A distance of 18 bases separates the germline ends of V and J, which lose 6 bases and 3 bases respectively. Inclusive of the bounding cysteine and phenylalanine, the CDR3 is 15 residues long. Only the CDR3 DNA is retained, 45 bases long and in frame from the first base. CDR1 SGHTA and CDR2 FQGNSA are derived from the germline V gene.